A single sample gave rise to the 12 T cell receptor beta chains below, sequenced in a study of T cell changes during pregnancy in multiple sclerosis (dated by TCRdb to the late 2010s). The library was produced with the immunoSEQ multiplex PCR assay. TCRdb holds this immuneACCESS table with in-frame rearrangements only. Some clones are missing; in checked studies, unresolved V genes explain under half, and the rest has no known cause. Across this sample there are around 78,000 clones, with around 92% seen only once. Around 0.7% of the sample is taken by the ten largest. The input for sequencing was peripheral blood, taken in the third trimester of pregnancy. The receptors stem from a female donor in good health, enrolled as a control in a pregnancy study.

This chain joins TRBV4-3 and TRBJ2-7; TRBD2 aligns across 7 bases. Per the germline V gene, CDR1 is LGHNA and CDR2 is YSLEER. Trimming took 2 bases from V and 5 from J; bases not matched to a gene: 3. This CDR3 is 13 amino acids long. CDR3 loop: CASSQSGTDEQYF. In DNA, the CDR3 is TGCGCCAGCAGCCAAAGCGGGACCGACGAGCAGTACTTC.

The count of this clone is one. V usage is TRBV6-6 and J usage is TRBJ2-7; D might be TRBD2 (6 bases). Trimming stripped 5 bases from V and 0 bases from J, with 8 bases between. The CDR3 covers 13 residues. Per germline, CDR1 MNHNY and CDR2 SVGAGI (reference sequence). The CDR3 bases are TGTGCCAGCAGTGGAGGGCCCTCCTACGAGCAGTACTTC. It codes for CASSGGPSYEQYF.

The rearrangement joins TRBV15 to TRBJ2-2; possibly TRBD2 for D (7 bases). The CDR3 has 16 amino acids. Germline V gene data show CDR1 as LNHNV and CDR2 as YYDKDF (reference sequence). V was shortened by 4 bases and J by 5 bases, with 17 bases between the two germline ends. The CDR3 reads CATSKWEGGKTGELFF. CDR3 coding DNA: TGTGCCACCAGCAAGTGGGAGGGGGGGAAAACCGGGGAGCTGTTTTTT.

The gene calls are TRBV6-4 and TRBJ2-1; D unresolved. The germline V gene encodes CDR1 MRHNA and CDR2 SNTAGT. Trimming took off 6 bases at V and 4 bases at J, with 7 bases between the two ends. This CDR3 has 12 residues. CDR3 amino acids: CASSSRYNEQFF. The CDR3 DNA follows: TGTGCCAGCAGCTCTCGGTACAATGAGCAGTTCTTC.

The CDR3 sequence: CASRSLAGGTDTQYF. The CDR3 DNA follows: TGCGCCAGCAGATCGCTAGCGGGGGGGACAGATACGCAGTATTTT. The chain carries TRBV5-1 and TRBJ2-3, with 12 bases aligning to TRBD2. The V gene's germline CDR1 is SGHRS and CDR2 YFSETQ. With V trimmed by 5 bases and J by 3 bases, 4 bases remained unmatched. This CDR3 comprises 15 residues.

In DNA form, the CDR3 reads TGTGCCATCAGTGAGTCGGGCCTCGGGGAGCTGTTTTTT. This translates into CAISESGLGELFF. The V call is TRBV10-3, the J call TRBJ2-2; unclear D gene. Trimming stripped 0 bases from V and 7 bases from J, with 6 bases between. Per the germline V gene, CDR1 is ENHRY and CDR2 is SYGVKD. The CDR3 loop spans 13 amino acids.

This clone is a singleton in its sample. The V call is TRBV2, the J call TRBJ2-7, with 7 bases matching TRBD1. After removal of 2 bases from V and 3 bases from J, the junction contained 22 bases not matched to a gene. Germline V gives CDR1 SNHLY, CDR2 FYNNEI. This CDR3 contains 20 residues. DNA of the CDR3: TGTGCCAGCAGTGAACGAGTTAGTAGAGGAGTTCTCAGGGGGAACTACGAGCAGTACTTC. Amino acid sequence: CASSERVSRGVLRGNYEQYF.

J is TRBJ1-4 and V is TRBV5-4; 9 nucleotides align to TRBD1. From germline, CDR1 is SGHNT and CDR2 YYREEE (reference sequence). The trim removed 7 bases at V and 5 bases at J, leaving 9 bases unmatched. The CDR3 sequence is 15 residues long. The CDR3 reads CASGRGQGENEKLFF. DNA for the CDR3: TGTGCCAGCGGGCGGGGACAGGGAGAGAATGAAAAACTGTTTTTT.

The V and J genes are TRBV5-1 and TRBJ2-7, with 14 bases aligning to TRBD2. The germline V gene encodes CDR1 SGHRS and CDR2 YFSETQ. V was clipped by 7 bases and J by 2 bases; unmatched bases: 5. This CDR3 spans 15 amino acids. CDR3 region: CASHSGLAGAYEQYF. CDR3 in DNA: TGCGCCAGCCATTCGGGACTAGCGGGGGCCTACGAGCAGTACTTC.

This chain uses TRBV27 with TRBJ1-2, with 10 nucleotides matching TRBD1. In germline, CDR1 is MNHEY, CDR2 SMNVEV (reference sequence). The CDR3 is made up of 14 amino acids. The trim removed 4 bases at V and 4 bases at J, leaving 3 bases unmatched. CDR3: CASSSGQGFYGYTF. As DNA, the CDR3 is TGTGCCAGCAGTTCGGGACAGGGGTTCTATGGCTACACCTTC.

The chain is built from TRBV11-3 and TRBJ2-3, with TRBD1 matching 8 bases. Losses at the gene ends were 4 bases for V and 5 bases for J; bases not matched to a gene: 11. The CDR3 contains 16 residues. From germline, CDR1 is SGHNT and CDR2 YENEEA. The CDR3 DNA sequence: TGTGCCAGCAGCTGGGGGGACAGGCGTAACTTAGATACGCAGTATTTT. This encodes CASSWGDRRNLDTQYF. The full variable domain, in which reference TRBV11-3 and TRBJ2-3 provide the parts outside the CDR3, is EAGVVQSPRYKIIEKKQPVAFWCNPISGHNTLYWYLQNLGQGPELLIRYENEEAVDDSQLPKDRFSAERLKGVDSTLKIQPAELGDSAVYLCASSWGDRRNLDTQYFGPGTRLTVL.

This chain connects TRBV7-9 to TRBJ1-2; no clear D gene. Per the germline V gene, CDR1 is SEHNR and CDR2 is FQNEAQ (reference sequence). V lost 3 bases and J 2 bases, leaving 13 bases between the germline ends. The CDR3 runs 15 residues. CDR3 sequence (DNA): TGTGCCAGCAGCTTCACTAACGGGTACAACTATGGCTACACCTTC. As protein: CASSFTNGYNYGYTF. Filled out from reference TRBV7-9 and TRBJ1-2, the complete variable domain reads DTGVSQNPRHKITKRGQNVTFRCDPISEHNRLYWYRQTLGQGPEFLTYFQNEAQLEKSRLLSDRFSAERPKGSFSTLEIQRTEQGDSAMYLCASSFTNGYNYGYTFGSGTRLTVV.